This is a list of T cell receptor beta chains from one sample in a study of OX40 agonist ivuxolimab in advanced cancers. The data were produced by immunoSEQ multiplex PCR, yet TCRdb's version contains in-frame clones alone and is incomplete. The sample yields approximately 68,000 clones, roughly 90% seen once. The sample consisted of CD4+ or CD8+ T cells sorted from blood, taken in a trial of the OX40 agonist ivuxolimab. These receptors were collected from an adult with an advanced solid tumor such as melanoma, head and neck, liver or kidney cancer. Each CDR3 is given with its conserved first and last residue. Fields, in order: J gene, D gene, V gene, clone size, CDR3 protein, CDR3 DNA. A D gene is named only where the DNA matches it firmly. The size entry is marked missing in some rows and otherwise reads once, few, many or a size class.

TRBJ2-1 . TRBV6-4 . CASSDRDNNEQFF TGTGCCAGCAGTGACCGGGACAACAATGAGCAGTTCTTC
TRBJ1-2 . TRBV19 few CASSIAQGDYGYTF TGTGCCAGTAGTATAGCGCAGGGCGACTATGGCTACACCTTC
TRBJ2-3 . TRBV7-2 once CASSLVASDTDTQYF TGTGCCAGCAGCTTGGTCGCGAGTGACACAGATACGCAGTATTTT
TRBJ1-2 . TRBV2 . CAIPTTWGTTYLTDGYTF TGTGCCATTCCAACAACTTGGGGGACAACGTACTTAACGGATGGCTACACCTTC
TRBJ2-4 . TRBV27 . CASSPLPGGLIAKNIQYF TGTGCCAGCAGCCCCTTGCCCGGGGGCTTAATAGCCAAAAACATTCAGTACTTC
TRBJ2-1 TRBD2 TRBV27 . CASSGGTSGGGEQFF TGTGCCAGCAGTGGAGGGACTAGCGGGGGAGGTGAGCAGTTCTTC
TRBJ2-7 . TRBV5-4 . CASSPETGLSVYEQYF TGTGCCAGCAGCCCGGAAACAGGGTTGAGCGTGTACGAGCAGTACTTC
TRBJ1-2 . TRBV20-1 . CSAHDQPGYTF TGCAGTGCCCACGATCAACCTGGCTACACCTTC
TRBJ1-1 TRBD1 TRBV6-1 . CASSETGGSLESFF TGTGCCAGCAGTGAAACAGGGGGCTCCTTGGAATCTTTCTTT
TRBJ2-5 . TRBV19 . CASSIVTGQETQYF TGTGCCAGTAGTATAGTGACGGGGCAAGAGACCCAGTACTTC
TRBJ1-2 TRBD1 TRBV5-6 . CASSFQGAGDGYTF TGTGCCAGCAGCTTTCAGGGGGCTGGGGATGGCTACACCTTC
TRBJ2-1 . TRBV5-6 . CASSLGYINEQFF TGTGCCAGCAGCTTGGGGTATATAAATGAGCAGTTCTTC
TRBJ1-2 . TRBV5-4 . CASSFGGFGYTF TGTGCCAGCAGCTTTGGGGGTTTCGGCTACACCTTC
TRBJ2-5 TRBD2 TRBV7-9 . CASSPGTSPQETQYF TGTGCCAGCAGCCCTGGGACTAGCCCCCAAGAGACCCAGTACTTC
TRBJ2-1 . TRBV6-4 . CASSDPALSYNEQFF TGTGCCAGCAGTGATCCAGCCCTATCCTACAATGAGCAGTTCTTC
TRBJ2-6 . TRBV4-1 . CASSQEEEGLGPGANVLTF TGCGCCAGCAGCCAAGAAGAAGAGGGGTTGGGACCTGGGGCCAACGTCCTGACTTTC
TRBJ2-2 TRBD2 TRBV29-1 . CSVLRTSGNTGELFF TGCAGCGTACTGAGGACTAGCGGGAACACCGGGGAGCTGTTTTTT
TRBJ2-7 TRBD2 TRBV7-8 . CASSLGLAGASSYEQYF TGTGCCAGCAGCTTAGGGCTAGCGGGGGCCTCTTCCTACGAGCAGTACTTC
TRBJ1-2 . TRBV7-9 . CASSSLEGLGGYTF TGTGCCAGCAGCTCCCTTGAGGGGCTGGGTGGCTACACCTTC
TRBJ2-3 . TRBV7-2 . CASNPDRAGDTQYF TGTGCCAGCAACCCGGACCGGGCGGGAGATACGCAGTATTTT
TRBJ1-5 TRBD1 TRBV6-6 . CASRGTVEQPQHF TGTGCCAGCAGAGGGACAGTTGAACAGCCCCAGCATTTT
TRBJ2-1 . TRBV5-1 . CASSPPGGGNEQFF TGCGCCAGCAGCCCGCCGGGTGGAGGAAATGAGCAGTTCTTC
TRBJ2-7 TRBD1 TRBV9 . CASSLGTDYEQYF TGTGCCAGCAGCCTAGGGACAGACTACGAGCAGTACTTC
TRBJ2-1 TRBD2 TRBV7-2 . CASSYRLAGGYLYNEQFF TGTGCCAGCAGCTACCGACTAGCGGGGGGGTATCTATACAATGAGCAGTTCTTC
TRBJ1-4 . TRBV7-2 . CASSLSGQTNEKLFF TGTGCCAGCAGCTTAAGTGGACAGACTAATGAAAAACTGTTTTTT
TRBJ1-2 . TRBV4-3 . CASSQDVGTPGYGYTF TGCGCCAGCAGCCAAGATGTAGGCACTCCTGGCTATGGCTACACCTTC
TRBJ2-3 TRBD2 TRBV6-1 . CASSELSGGEADTQYF TGTGCCAGCAGTGAGCTGAGCGGGGGGGAGGCAGATACGCAGTATTTT
TRBJ1-6 . TRBV9 . CASRAGDYNSPLHF TGTGCCAGCAGGGCAGGGGACTATAATTCACCCCTCCACTTT
TRBJ2-7 . TRBV11-2 . CASRWGGGEQYF TGTGCCAGCAGATGGGGAGGGGGCGAGCAGTACTTC
TRBJ2-2 TRBD2 TRBV7-3 . CASSAGTSVYTGELFF TGTGCCAGCAGCGCCGGGACTAGCGTATACACCGGGGAGCTGTTTTTT
TRBJ2-5 . TRBV19 . CASSIVGGAETQYF TGTGCCAGTAGTATAGTAGGGGGGGCAGAGACCCAGTACTTC
TRBJ1-5 TRBD1 TRBV5-4 . CASSFPGQTNQPQHF TGTGCCAGCAGCTTCCCGGGACAGACTAATCAGCCCCAGCATTTT
TRBJ2-3 . TRBV2 . CASSEATAGYLLSTDTQYF TGTGCCAGCAGTGAAGCCACAGCGGGCTACCTCCTAAGCACAGATACGCAGTATTTT
TRBJ2-3 TRBD2 TRBV5-4 . CASSSGEETSGGGDTQYF TGTGCCAGCAGCTCCGGGGAGGAGACTAGCGGGGGCGGAGATACGCAGTATTTT
TRBJ1-2 . TRBV5-1 . CASSLGDSNGYTF TGCGCCAGCAGCTTGGGAGACAGTAATGGCTACACCTTC
TRBJ2-3 TRBD2 TRBV9 . CASSPGGAGGADTQYF TGTGCCAGCAGCCCAGGTGGGGCGGGGGGGGCAGATACGCAGTATTTT
TRBJ2-1 . TRBV11-2 . CASSLEYANEQFF TGTGCCAGCAGCTTAGAATATGCGAATGAGCAGTTCTTC
TRBJ1-2 . TRBV5-1 . CASSLEMGGKFYGYTF TGCGCCAGCAGCTTGGAGATGGGGGGCAAGTTCTATGGCTACACCTTC
TRBJ2-7 . TRBV11-2 . CASSLLPYEQYF TGTGCCAGCAGCTTACTTCCCTACGAGCAGTACTTC
TRBJ1-5 . TRBV6-5 . CASSYSRGQPQHF TGTGCCAGCAGTTACTCTCGCGGGCAGCCCCAGCATTTT
TRBJ1-2 . TRBV7-8 . CASSRSLDGYTF TGTGCCAGCAGCAGATCCCTTGATGGCTACACCTTC
TRBJ2-6 . TRBV7-6 . CASSLPPWRGLGANVLTF TGTGCCAGCAGCCTACCCCCGTGGCGGGGGCTTGGGGCCAACGTCCTGACTTTC
TRBJ2-3 . TRBV5-8 once CASSLGYTDTQYF TGTGCCAGCAGCTTAGGGTACACAGATACGCAGTATTTT
TRBJ1-1 . TRBV29-1 . CSVEYRLNTEAFF TGCAGCGTTGAATACAGATTGAACACTGAAGCTTTCTTT
TRBJ2-1 . TRBV4-2 . CASSQAPPGTEIYNEQFF TGTGCCAGCAGCCAAGCTCCTCCCGGGACGGAGATCTACAATGAGCAGTTCTTC